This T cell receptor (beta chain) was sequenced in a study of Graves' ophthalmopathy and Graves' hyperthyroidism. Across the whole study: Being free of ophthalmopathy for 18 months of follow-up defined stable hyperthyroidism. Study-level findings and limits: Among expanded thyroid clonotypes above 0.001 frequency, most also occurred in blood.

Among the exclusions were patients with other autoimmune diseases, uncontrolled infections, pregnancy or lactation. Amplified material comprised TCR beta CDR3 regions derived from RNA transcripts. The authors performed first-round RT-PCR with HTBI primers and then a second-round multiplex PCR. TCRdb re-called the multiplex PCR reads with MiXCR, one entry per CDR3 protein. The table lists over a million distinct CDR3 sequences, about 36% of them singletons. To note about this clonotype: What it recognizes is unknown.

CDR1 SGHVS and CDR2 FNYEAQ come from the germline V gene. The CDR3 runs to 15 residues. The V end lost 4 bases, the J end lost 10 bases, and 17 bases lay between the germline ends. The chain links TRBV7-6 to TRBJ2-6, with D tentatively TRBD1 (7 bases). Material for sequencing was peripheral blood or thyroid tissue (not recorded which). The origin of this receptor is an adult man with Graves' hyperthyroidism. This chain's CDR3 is CASSSGGISVNVLTF. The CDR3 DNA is TGTGCCAGCAGCTCAGGGGGGATTAGTGTGAACGTCCTGACTTTC.